This TCR beta chain was sequenced in a study of blood T cell repertoires in COVID-19. Germline V CDR1 and CDR2: SGHRS, YFSETQ. The CDR3 has 15 amino acids. V gave up 4 bases and J gave up 2 bases, with 14 bases separating them. TCRdb keeps only in-frame clones here, not all; method: immunoSEQ multiplex PCR. The repertoire consists of about 60,000 clones, with approximately 84% occurring once and the leading ten covering about 25%. Sequences were obtained from peripheral blood. The sequence came from a human donor in a cohort sampled during active COVID-19. The V and J genes are TRBV5-1 and TRBJ2-3; possible D gene TRBD2, 7 bases. CDR3 DNA: TGCGCCAGCAGCGCGGGGGCCCCATACACAGATACGCAGTATTTT. It codes for CASSAGAPYTDTQYF.